The 21 T cell receptor beta chains below were found in one sample sequenced in a study of a mutant IDH1 vaccine in newly diagnosed glioma. The antigens for these receptors are not known. Time point given: week 5, during vaccination. Topical imiquimod accompanied each vaccine dose, which consisted of 300 ug of mutant IDH1 20-mer peptide. Produced via immunoSEQ multiplex PCR; TCRdb's table is partial and in-frame only. The sample holds about 26,000 clones, under 85% seen once. Material: PBMCs, obtained from a glioma patient whose treatment included an IDH1 peptide vaccine. All receptors come from a man aged 40-50 years with glioma. Some clones in this sample may be carry-over from other donors' samples.

This clone showed up just a few times. The rearrangement links TRBV5-5 to TRBJ2-7; TRBD1 is a possible D gene (5 bases). V was trimmed by 4 bases and J by 7 bases, leaving 21 bases between them. CDR1 and CDR2 (germline): SGHKS, YYEKEE (reference sequence). CDR3 size: 15 residues. The CDR3 region is CASSQAGLPSSEQYF. As DNA, the CDR3 is TGTGCCAGCAGCCAAGCAGGGCTACCTTCGTCGGAGCAGTACTTC.

The chain uses TRBV6-6 and TRBJ2-3, with TRBD1 matching over 9 bases. The V and J ends lost 2 bases and 6 bases, in that order; junction bases with no gene match: 6. This CDR3 is built from 15 residues. Per germline, CDR1 MNHNY and CDR2 SVGAGI (reference sequence). The CDR3 sequence: CASSYTGTGSDTQYF. The CDR3 coding sequence is TGTGCCAGCAGTTACACTGGGACAGGGTCTGATACGCAGTATTTT.

The rearrangement uses TRBV4-2 and TRBJ2-7, with D perhaps being TRBD1 or TRBD2 (5 bases each). This CDR3 comprises 15 residues. Looked up from germline, CDR1 is LGHNA and CDR2 is YNFKEQ. V shed 4 bases and J shed 0 bases, with 13 bases lying between them. In DNA, the CDR3 is TGTGCCAGCAGCCCCCGGGCAGGGAGCTCCTACGAGCAGTACTTC. Protein: CASSPRAGSSYEQYF.

This clone was found a few times. The chain is built from TRBV14 and TRBJ1-1; D gene ambiguous. The CDR3 sequence is 15 residues long. V lost 5 bases and J lost 3, with 16 bases in between. Germline values: CDR1 SGHDN, CDR2 FVKESK. CDR3 nucleotide sequence: TGTGCCAGCAGCACACGCTCGCGGTGGGACACTGAAGCTTTCTTT. It encodes CASSTRSRWDTEAFF.

The CDR3 region is CASFLGGANVLTF. The CDR3 coding sequence is TGTGCCAGCTTCCTAGGTGGGGCCAACGTCCTGACTTTC. The chain is built from TRBV7-9 and TRBJ2-6; D gene unclear. This CDR3 spans 13 amino acids. The V end was cut by 8 bases, the J end by 3 bases, with 8 bases between. Germline lookup yields CDR1 SEHNR and CDR2 FQNEAQ (reference sequence).

Here the CDR3 DNA reads TGTGCCAGCAGCTTGGCCCGAGGTGAAAAACTGTTTTTT. Translating it yields CASSLARGEKLFF. The chain carries TRBV5-5 and TRBJ1-4, with unresolved D. Germline values: CDR1 SGHKS, CDR2 YYEKEE (reference sequence). This CDR3 has 13 residues. V shed 0 bases and J shed 7 bases, with 7 bases lying between them.

CDR3 residues: CASSQDWRQGHTEAFF. In nucleotides, the CDR3 is TGTGCCAGCAGCCAAGATTGGCGACAGGGTCACACTGAAGCTTTCTTT. The rearrangement joins TRBV4-2 to TRBJ1-1, with 7 positions matching TRBD1. The CDR3 is 16 amino acids. Germline V lookup: CDR1 LGHNA, CDR2 YNFKEQ. V gave up 0 bases and J gave up 3 bases; unmatched junction bases: 7.

The genes are TRBV7-9 and TRBJ1-2; tentatively, D is TRBD1 (6 bases). CDR1 SEHNR and CDR2 FQNEAQ come from the germline V gene (reference sequence). V was clipped by 5 bases and J by 5 bases, with 12 bases between them. The CDR3 runs 13 residues. This CDR3 is CASSADRTYGYTF. The CDR3 region has the DNA TGTGCCAGCAGCGCCGACAGGACGTATGGCTACACCTTC.

This clone appeared a single time. The chain recombines TRBV10-2 with TRBJ2-5, with 13 bases matching TRBD2. The germline V gene has CDR1 WSHSY and CDR2 SAAADI. The trim removed 7 bases at V and 2 bases at J, leaving 4 bases unmatched. The CDR3 consists of 15 residues. In nucleotides, the CDR3 is TGCGCCAGCACAGGACTAGCGGGGGTTCAAGAGACCCAGTACTTC. Translated, it gives CASTGLAGVQETQYF.

The J gene is TRBJ2-3, the V gene TRBV4-1, with D perhaps being TRBD1 or TRBD2 (5 bases each). V was shortened by 0 bases and J by 5 bases, with 9 bases between the two germline ends. From germline, CDR1 is MGHRA and CDR2 YSYEKL. The CDR3 contains 14 residues. CDR3 sequence: CASSQEGRGDTQYF. CDR3 DNA sequence: TGCGCCAGCAGCCAAGAGGGACGGGGAGATACGCAGTATTTT.

The chain links TRBV27 to TRBJ1-1; 8 nucleotides agree with TRBD1. The V gene end was trimmed by 0 bases and the J gene end by 9 bases; junction bases not matched to a gene: 6. This CDR3 region has 14 residues. The germline CDR1 and CDR2 sequences are MNHEY and SMNVEV (reference sequence). CDR3 sequence (DNA): TGTGCCAGCAGTTTATCCTGGCCAGGGGGCAAAGCTTTCTTT. It codes for CASSLSWPGGKAFF.

The chain employs TRBV7-3 and TRBJ2-1; TRBD2 agrees at 8 bases. The CDR3 runs to 16 residues. Per germline, CDR1 SGHTA and CDR2 FQGTGA. The trim removed 1 base at V and 10 bases at J, leaving 12 bases unmatched. CDR3 nucleotide sequence: TGTGCCAGCAGCTTAAGTGGACGGGGGGGCATTCAAGAGCAGTTCTTC. It yields the protein CASSLSGRGGIQEQFF.

The chain links TRBV30 to TRBJ2-3; 14 bases are shared with TRBD2. Germline V CDR1 and CDR2: GTSNPN, SVGIG (reference sequence). The trim removed 1 base at V and 2 bases at J, leaving 5 bases unmatched. The CDR3 has 17 residues. The CDR3: CAWSAGLAGGYTDTQYF. The CDR3 bases are TGTGCCTGGAGTGCCGGACTAGCGGGGGGTTACACAGATACGCAGTATTTT.

The chain carries TRBV11-3 and TRBJ1-3; no reliable D call. CDR1 SGHNT and CDR2 YENEEA come from the germline V gene. The CDR3 contains 15 residues. Deletions cut 5 bases from V and 3 bases from J, with 14 bases between. The CDR3 DNA sequence: TGTGCCAGCAGCCCAGGTGGAGCACTTGGAAACACCATATATTTT. It yields the protein CASSPGGALGNTIYF.

This rearrangement joins TRBV4-2 to TRBJ2-1; weak D call: TRBD2 (6 bases). This CDR3 region has 16 residues. Per the germline V gene, CDR1 is LGHNA and CDR2 is YNFKEQ. Trimming stripped 2 bases from V and 6 bases from J, with 17 bases between. The CDR3 here is CASSQTTGGLVNEQFF. For the CDR3, the DNA is TGTGCCAGCAGCCAAACGACCGGGGGTTTGGTCAATGAGCAGTTCTTC.

The chain carries TRBV13 and TRBJ2-2; the D gene is possibly TRBD1 (6 bases). Germline CDR1 PRHDT, CDR2 FYEKMQ (reference sequence). The ends were cut back, 2 bases at V and 5 bases at J, with 12 bases in the middle. CDR3 length equals 15 residues. The CDR3 is CASSLKTGRTGELFF. The CDR3 nucleotides read TGTGCCAGCAGCTTAAAGACAGGCCGGACCGGGGAGCTGTTTTTT.

The V and J genes are TRBV5-6 and TRBJ2-3; no firm D call. The CDR3 spans 13 residues. Trimming removed 0 bases from V and 2 bases from J, with 4 bases in between. Germline CDR1 reads SGHDT; CDR2 reads YYEEEE. The CDR3 spells CASSLEITDTQYF. CDR3 DNA sequence: TGTGCCAGCAGCTTGGAGATCACAGATACGCAGTATTTT.

J is TRBJ2-1 and V is TRBV7-2; D perhaps matches TRBD2 (6 bases). The CDR3 sequence is 14 residues long. Trimming removed 9 bases at V and 2 bases at J, with 14 bases between. The germline CDR1 and CDR2 sequences are SGHTA and FQGNSA. CDR3 in DNA: TGTGCCAGTATGCGGGGAAACGCCTACAATGAGCAGTTCTTC. It is translated as CASMRGNAYNEQFF.

This chain connects TRBV29-1 to TRBJ2-1; D may be TRBD2 (6 bases). The CDR3 contains 11 residues. Trimming cost V 4 bases and J 9 bases, with 10 bases left between them. Germline values: CDR1 SQVTM, CDR2 ANQGSEA. The CDR3 DNA reads as TGCAGCGTTGTTAGGGGAGGTGAGCAGTTCTTC. Protein product: CSVVRGGEQFF.

The rearrangement joins TRBV11-2 to TRBJ1-6; D is uncertain. Trimming removed 6 bases from V and 3 bases from J, with 12 bases in between. Germline V gives CDR1 SGHAT, CDR2 FQNNGV. The CDR3 length is 15 residues. The CDR3 reads CASRNAQFYNSPLHF. The CDR3 nucleotides are TGTGCCAGCAGAAATGCACAGTTCTATAATTCACCCCTCCACTTT.

The chain couples TRBV11-2 to TRBJ2-3; no definite D call. V lost 4 bases to trimming and J lost 0 bases, with 8 bases between them. Per germline, CDR1 SGHAT and CDR2 FQNNGV. CDR3 length: 14 amino acids. In DNA, the CDR3 is TGTGCCAGCAGCTCTGGGGATAGCACAGATACGCAGTATTTT. Its translation is CASSSGDSTDTQYF.